The 4 T cell receptor beta chains given below trace back to one sample, sequenced in a study of OX40 agonist ivuxolimab in advanced cancers. Some clones are missing from TCRdb's copy, which holds only in-frame ones; the method was immunoSEQ multiplex PCR. The sample records around 100,000 clones, around 90% being singletons. Sequencing used CD4+ or CD8+ T cells sorted from blood, obtained in a trial of the OX40 agonist ivuxolimab. The source is an adult with an advanced solid tumor such as melanoma, head and neck, liver or kidney cancer.

V is TRBV5-1 and J is TRBJ2-7, with TRBD2 as a possible D gene (6 bases). V was cut by 4 bases and J by 4 bases, with 18 bases left in between. CDR1 and CDR2 from the germline V gene are SGHRS and YFSETQ. The length of the CDR3 is 15 residues. In nucleotides, the CDR3 is TGCGCCAGCAGCCCTCCTCTTAGCGGACTATACGAGCAGTACTTC. Translating it yields CASSPPLSGLYEQYF.

This clone was counted a single time. This chain uses TRBV19 with TRBJ2-3; 10 nucleotides align to TRBD1. The V and J ends lost 7 bases and 6 bases, in that order; junction bases with no gene match: 10. Germline-derived CDR1 and CDR2 are LNHDA and SQIVND (reference sequence). This CDR3 has 15 residues. The CDR3 nucleotides read TGTGCCAGTATCCCCCCGGGACAGGGGCGCGATACGCAGTATTTT. It codes for CASIPPGQGRDTQYF.

The table lists this clone with a count of one. The gene calls are TRBV10-2 and TRBJ1-3, with D maybe TRBD1 (6 bases). Trimming took 7 bases from V and 0 from J, leaving 7 bases between them. This CDR3 region has 13 residues. Germline V gene sequence: CDR1 WSHSY, CDR2 SAAADI. The CDR3 nucleotides are TGCGCCAGCAAACAGGGCTCTGGAAACACCATATATTTT. Its translation is CASKQGSGNTIYF.

The V gene is TRBV7-2, the J gene TRBJ2-5; D not certain. V lost 1 base and J lost 0, with 6 bases in between. The CDR3 has 14 amino acids. Germline V gene sequence: CDR1 SGHTA, CDR2 FQGNSA. CDR3 region: CASSLGHYQETQYF. The DNA for the CDR3 is TGTGCCAGCAGCTTAGGTCATTACCAAGAGACCCAGTACTTC.